The 5 T cell receptor beta chains reported below all come from one sample, sequenced in a study of T cell clonality in common variable immunodeficiency. TCRdb keeps only in-frame clones here, not all; method: immunoSEQ multiplex PCR. The sample is made up of about 34,000 clones, none counted only once. Findings and caveats of the study: Fewer deletions and N-nucleotide insertions were reportedly seen in common variable immunodeficiency TCR beta sequences.

No antigen has been identified for these receptors. The sequencing sample was made of peripheral blood mononuclear cells. The receptors stem from a human donor with common variable immunodeficiency.

This clone has a count of ten or more. The read stops 3 residues short of the end of the CDR3; the missing end is completed from the germline J gene. The rearrangement links TRBV7-9 to TRBJ1-4; D is unresolved. This CDR3 comprises 15 residues. V shed 1 base and J shed 8 bases, with 14 bases lying between them. CDR1 is SEHNR and CDR2 is FQNEAQ in the germline V gene (reference sequence). The CDR3 spells CASSLGSRPREKLFF. CDR3 bases read: TGTGCCAGCAGCTTAGGGTCTCGACCGCGGGAAAAA.

The sample holds many counts of this clone. Read coverage stops 3 residues before the CDR3 terminus; the germline J gene supplies the remainder. V gene TRBV13 combines with J gene TRBJ2-3, with 7 bases that match TRBD2. This CDR3 is built from 18 residues. Germline loops: CDR1 PRHDT, CDR2 FYEKMQ (reference sequence). The trim removed 1 base at V and 0 bases at J, leaving 10 bases unmatched. The covered CDR3 bases are TGTGCCAGCAGCTTAGTATTTAGCGGGTCCCGAAGCACAGATACG. This translates into CASSLVFSGSRSTDT. The complete CDR3 reads CASSLVFSGSRSTDTQYF. The variable domain in full, completed from reference TRBV13 and TRBJ2-3, reads AAGVIQSPRHLIKEKRETATLKCYPIPRHDTVYWYQQGPGQDPQFLISFYEKMQSDKGSIPDRFSAQQFSDYHSELNMSSLELGDSALYFCASSLVFSGSRSTDTQYFGPGTRLTVL.

Ten or more counts support this clone. CDR3 DNA, as far as it was read: TGTGCCAGCAGTCGCTATCGGGGAGCCTACAATGAG. Residues: CASSRYRGAYNE. The complete CDR3 reads CASSRYRGAYNEQFF. This chain links TRBV6-2 or TRBV6-3 with TRBJ2-1, with a possible D match to TRBD2 (5 bases). The read terminates 3 residues ahead of where the CDR3 ends, so the germline J gene completes it. Germline V lookup: CDR1 MNHEY, CDR2 SVGEGT. The CDR3 runs 15 residues. With 5 bases removed from V and 2 bases from J, the gap between germline ends came to 13 bases.

In its sample, this clone was seen many times. The CDR3 end lies 3 residues beyond the end of the read and is filled in from the germline J gene. The V and J genes are TRBV7-3 and TRBJ2-1; 8 nucleotides line up with TRBD2. Trimming removed 1 base from V and 7 bases from J; junction bases left unmatched: 9. Germline loops: CDR1 SGHTA, CDR2 FQGTGA. This CDR3 has 16 residues. CDR3 sequence reads: CASSLNAGGFVNEQFF. Partial CDR3 DNA: TGTGCCAGCAGCTTAAATGCGGGAGGATTCGTGAATGAG.

Details on this clone: The read ends 3 residues early relative to the CDR3; the germline J gene fills the gap. The gene calls are TRBV6-2 or TRBV6-3 and TRBJ2-5; 7 positions agree with TRBD2. CDR3 length: 14 residues. The germline V gene has CDR1 MNHEY and CDR2 SVGEGT. After removal of 3 bases from V and 5 bases from J, the junction contained 6 bases not matched to a gene. Partial CDR3 DNA: TGTGCCAGCAGTTATGGGGGGGTGATGGAGACC. Its protein product is CASSYGGVMET. The entire CDR3 protein is CASSYGGVMETQYF.